What follows is one T cell receptor beta chain and its context. Antigen: not known. The data were taken from a study of human T cells and chemical hapten exposure. Study-level information: Mainly, slight library volume differences in the pool made TCR yields vary. General observations from the study: With regard to DPC sensitization, TCRs above 1 in 1000 frequency did not change.

Trimming stripped 0 bases from V and 2 bases from J, with 5 bases between. Germline V gene data show CDR1 as MDHEN and CDR2 as SYDVKM. The length of the CDR3 is 13 residues. Extraction of total RNA was performed on unfractionated whole blood. Individual cDNA molecules (in the library) carried attached unique molecular identifiers. TCRdb recomputed calls from the 5' RACE reads with MiXCR, one row per CDR3 protein. Seen here are around 100,000 distinct CDR3 sequences, more than 15% observed once, and the top ten hold around 2.8%. The sequence came from a human donor in good health. The chain carries TRBV28 and TRBJ2-7; D not certain. The CDR3 here is CASSLWQAYEQYF. The CDR3 region has the DNA TGTGCCAGCAGTTTATGGCAGGCCTACGAGCAGTACTTC.